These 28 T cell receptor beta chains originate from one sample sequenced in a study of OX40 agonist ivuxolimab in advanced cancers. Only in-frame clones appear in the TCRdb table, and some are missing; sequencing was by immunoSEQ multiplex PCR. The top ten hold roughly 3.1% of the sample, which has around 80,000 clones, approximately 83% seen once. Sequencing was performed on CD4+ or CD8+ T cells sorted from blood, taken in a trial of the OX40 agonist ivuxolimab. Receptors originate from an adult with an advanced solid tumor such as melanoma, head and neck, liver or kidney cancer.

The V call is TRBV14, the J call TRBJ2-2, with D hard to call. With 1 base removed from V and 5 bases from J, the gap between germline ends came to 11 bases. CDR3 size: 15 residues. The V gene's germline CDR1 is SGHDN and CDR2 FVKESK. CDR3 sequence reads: CASSQAVSDTGELFF. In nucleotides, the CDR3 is TGTGCCAGCAGCCAAGCGGTTTCGGATACCGGGGAGCTGTTTTTT.

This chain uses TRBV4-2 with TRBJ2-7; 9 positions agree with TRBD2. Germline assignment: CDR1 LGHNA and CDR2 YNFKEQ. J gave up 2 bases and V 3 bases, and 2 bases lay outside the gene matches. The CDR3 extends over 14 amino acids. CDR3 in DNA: TGTGCCAGCAGCCATTTAGCGGGGGCCTACGAGCAGTACTTC. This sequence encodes CASSHLAGAYEQYF.

The CDR3 spells CASGLRGYGYTF. CDR3 coding DNA: TGTGCTAGTGGTCTGAGGGGTTATGGCTACACCTTC. The chain uses TRBV12-5 and TRBJ1-2; D might be TRBD1 (5 bases). This CDR3 is built from 12 residues. V lost 5 bases and J 5 bases, leaving 9 bases between the germline ends. Germline CDR1 reads LGHNT; CDR2 reads FRNRAP.

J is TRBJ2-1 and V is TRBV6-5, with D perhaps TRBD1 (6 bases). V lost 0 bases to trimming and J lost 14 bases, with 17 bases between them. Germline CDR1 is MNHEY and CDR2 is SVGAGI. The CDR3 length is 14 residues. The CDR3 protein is CASSYSWGPGKEFF. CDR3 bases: TGTGCCAGCAGTTACTCCTGGGGGCCGGGAAAGGAGTTCTTC.

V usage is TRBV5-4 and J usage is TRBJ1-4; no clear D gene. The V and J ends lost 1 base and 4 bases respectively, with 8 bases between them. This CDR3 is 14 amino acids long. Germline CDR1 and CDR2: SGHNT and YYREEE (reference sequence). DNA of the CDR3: TGTGCCAGCAGCTTGCCCGGAGGTAATGAAAAACTGTTTTTT. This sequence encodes CASSLPGGNEKLFF.

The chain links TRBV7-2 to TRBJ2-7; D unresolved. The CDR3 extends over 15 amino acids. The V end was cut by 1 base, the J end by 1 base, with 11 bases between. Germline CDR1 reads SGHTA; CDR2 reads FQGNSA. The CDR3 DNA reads TGTGCCAGCAGCTTAGATTTCCGATCATCCTACGAGCAGTACTTC. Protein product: CASSLDFRSSYEQYF.

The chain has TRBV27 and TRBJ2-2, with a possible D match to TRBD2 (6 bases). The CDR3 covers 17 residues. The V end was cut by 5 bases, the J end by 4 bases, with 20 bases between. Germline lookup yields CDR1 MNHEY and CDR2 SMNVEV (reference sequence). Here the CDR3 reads CASSKGVTSTITGELFF. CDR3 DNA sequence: TGTGCCAGCAGTAAAGGGGTAACTAGCACAATCACCGGGGAGCTGTTTTTT.

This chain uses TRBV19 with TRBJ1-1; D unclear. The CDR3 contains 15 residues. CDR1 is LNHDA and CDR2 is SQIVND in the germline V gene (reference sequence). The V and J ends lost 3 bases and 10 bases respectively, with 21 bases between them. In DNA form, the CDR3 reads TGTGCCAGTAGTATCGGGTTAAGGGCCTTGGCTGGAGCTTTCTTT. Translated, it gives CASSIGLRALAGAFF.

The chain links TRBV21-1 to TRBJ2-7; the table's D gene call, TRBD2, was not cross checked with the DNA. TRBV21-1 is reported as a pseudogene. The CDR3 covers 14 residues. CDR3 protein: CASSKDQREGEQYF. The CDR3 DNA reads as TGTGCCAGCAGCAAAGATCAGCGGGAGGGTGAGCAGTACTTC.

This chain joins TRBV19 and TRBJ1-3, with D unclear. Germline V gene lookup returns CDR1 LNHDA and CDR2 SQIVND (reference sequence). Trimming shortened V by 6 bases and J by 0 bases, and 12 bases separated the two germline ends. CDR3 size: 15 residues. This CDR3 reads CASSQGYVSGNTIYF. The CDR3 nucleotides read TGTGCCAGTAGCCAAGGGTATGTCTCTGGAAACACCATATATTTT. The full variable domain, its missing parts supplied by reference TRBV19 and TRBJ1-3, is DGGITQSPKYLFRKEGQNVTLSCEQNLNHDAMYWYRQDPGQGLRLIYYSQIVNDFQKGDIAEGYSVSREKKESFPLTVTSAQKNPTAFYLCASSQGYVSGNTIYFGEGSWLTVV.

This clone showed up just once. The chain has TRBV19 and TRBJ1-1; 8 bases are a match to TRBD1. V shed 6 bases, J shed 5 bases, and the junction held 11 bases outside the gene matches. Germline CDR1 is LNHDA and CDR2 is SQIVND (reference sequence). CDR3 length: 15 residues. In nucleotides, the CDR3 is TGTGCCAGTAGCAGGGTCACAGGGGGGAAGACTGAAGCTTTCTTT. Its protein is CASSRVTGGKTEAFF.

In DNA form, the CDR3 reads TGTGCCAGCAGGCTAGCGGGAGGGAGGGCAGATACGCAGTATTTT. Amino acid sequence: CASRLAGGRADTQYF. The chain is built from TRBV5-4 and TRBJ2-3, with 12 bases that match TRBD2. The CDR3 runs to 15 residues. The V gene's germline CDR1 is SGHNT and CDR2 YYREEE (reference sequence). J lost 4 bases, V lost 5 bases, and 5 bases had no gene match.

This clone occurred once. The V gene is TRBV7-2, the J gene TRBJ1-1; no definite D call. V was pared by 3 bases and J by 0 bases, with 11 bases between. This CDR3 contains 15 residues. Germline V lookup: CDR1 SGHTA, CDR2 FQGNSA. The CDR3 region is CASSLDPGMNTEAFF. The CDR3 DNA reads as TGTGCCAGCAGCTTGGACCCGGGAATGAACACTGAAGCTTTCTTT.

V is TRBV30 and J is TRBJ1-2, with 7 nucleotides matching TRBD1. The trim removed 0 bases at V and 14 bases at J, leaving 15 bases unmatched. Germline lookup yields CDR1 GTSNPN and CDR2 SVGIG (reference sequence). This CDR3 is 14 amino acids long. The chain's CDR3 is CAWSVVGGQVHITF. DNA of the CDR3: TGTGCCTGGAGTGTAGTCGGCGGACAGGTGCACATAACCTTC.

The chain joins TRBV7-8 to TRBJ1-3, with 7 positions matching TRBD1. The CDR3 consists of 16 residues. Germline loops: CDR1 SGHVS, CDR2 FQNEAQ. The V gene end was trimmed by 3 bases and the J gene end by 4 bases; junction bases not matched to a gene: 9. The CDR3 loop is CASSLFGQANGNTIYF. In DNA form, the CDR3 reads TGTGCCAGCAGCTTGTTCGGACAGGCTAACGGAAACACCATATATTTT.

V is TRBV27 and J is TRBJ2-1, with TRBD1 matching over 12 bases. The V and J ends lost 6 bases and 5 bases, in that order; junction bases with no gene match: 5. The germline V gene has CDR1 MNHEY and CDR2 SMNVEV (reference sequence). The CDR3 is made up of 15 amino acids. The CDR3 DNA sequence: TGTGCCAGCAGACCCCGGGACAGGGGGCACAATGAGCAGTTCTTC. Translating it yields CASRPRDRGHNEQFF.

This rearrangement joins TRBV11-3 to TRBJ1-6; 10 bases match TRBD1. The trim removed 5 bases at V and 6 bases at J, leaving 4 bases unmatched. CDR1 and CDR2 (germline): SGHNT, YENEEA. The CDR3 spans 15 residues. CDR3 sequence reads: CASSKGTGANSPLHF. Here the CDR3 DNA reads TGTGCCAGCAGCAAAGGGACAGGGGCTAATTCACCCCTCCACTTT.

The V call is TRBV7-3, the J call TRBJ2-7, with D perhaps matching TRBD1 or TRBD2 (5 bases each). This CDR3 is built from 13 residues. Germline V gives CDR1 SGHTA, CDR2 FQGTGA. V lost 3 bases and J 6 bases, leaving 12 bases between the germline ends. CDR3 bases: TGTGCCAGCAGCTTCTCGGGGACCGGCGAGCAGTACTTC. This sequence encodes CASSFSGTGEQYF.

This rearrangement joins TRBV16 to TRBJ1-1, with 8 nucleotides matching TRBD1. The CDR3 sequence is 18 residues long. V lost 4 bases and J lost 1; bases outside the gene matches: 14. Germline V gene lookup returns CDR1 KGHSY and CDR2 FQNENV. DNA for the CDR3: TGTGCCAGCAGCCGCACCGGACAGGGAAGTGTAGGGAACACTGAAGCTTTCTTT. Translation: CASSRTGQGSVGNTEAFF.

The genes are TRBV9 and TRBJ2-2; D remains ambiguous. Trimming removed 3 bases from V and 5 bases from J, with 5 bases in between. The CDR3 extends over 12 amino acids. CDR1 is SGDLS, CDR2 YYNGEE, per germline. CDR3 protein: CASSAQTGELFF. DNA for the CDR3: TGTGCCAGCAGCGCACAGACCGGGGAGCTGTTTTTT.

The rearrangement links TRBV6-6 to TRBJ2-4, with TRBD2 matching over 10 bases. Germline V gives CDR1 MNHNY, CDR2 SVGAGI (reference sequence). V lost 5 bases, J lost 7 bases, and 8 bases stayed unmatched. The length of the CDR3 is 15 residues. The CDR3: CASSPQGGLANIQYF. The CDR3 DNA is TGTGCCAGCAGTCCCCAGGGGGGACTAGCGAACATTCAGTACTTC.

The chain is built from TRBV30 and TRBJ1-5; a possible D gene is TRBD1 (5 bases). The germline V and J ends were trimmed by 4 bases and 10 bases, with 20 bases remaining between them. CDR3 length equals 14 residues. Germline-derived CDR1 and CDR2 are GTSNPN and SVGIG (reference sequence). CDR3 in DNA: TGTGCCTGGAATGAGGATAGCCGCGGGGGACCCCAGCATTTT. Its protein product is CAWNEDSRGGPQHF.

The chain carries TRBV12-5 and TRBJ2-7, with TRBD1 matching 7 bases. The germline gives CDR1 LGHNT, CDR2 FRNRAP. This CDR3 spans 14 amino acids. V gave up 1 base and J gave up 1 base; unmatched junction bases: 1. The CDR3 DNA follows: TGTGCTAGTGGTTTGGACAGGGGTTCCTACGAGCAGTACTTC. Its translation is CASGLDRGSYEQYF. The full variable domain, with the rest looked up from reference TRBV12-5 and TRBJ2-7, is DARVTQTPRHKVTEMGQEVTMRCQPILGHNTVFWYRQTMMQGLELLAYFRNRAPLDDSGMPKDRFSAEMPDATLATLKIQPSEPRDSAVYFCASGLDRGSYEQYFGPGTRLTVT.

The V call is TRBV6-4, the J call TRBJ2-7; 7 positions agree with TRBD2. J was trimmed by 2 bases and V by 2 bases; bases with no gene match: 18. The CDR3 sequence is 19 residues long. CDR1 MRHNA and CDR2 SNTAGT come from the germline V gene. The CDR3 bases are TGTGCCAGCAGTGACGGGGCGGGGGTCCGCTTCCCGAAGACCTACGAGCAGTACTTC. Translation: CASSDGAGVRFPKTYEQYF.

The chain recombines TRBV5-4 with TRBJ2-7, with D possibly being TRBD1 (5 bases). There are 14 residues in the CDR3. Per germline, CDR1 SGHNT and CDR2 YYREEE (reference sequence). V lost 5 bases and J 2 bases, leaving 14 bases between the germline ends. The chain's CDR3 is CASSRMTATYEQYF. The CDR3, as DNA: TGTGCCAGCAGTAGGATGACAGCCACCTACGAGCAGTACTTC.

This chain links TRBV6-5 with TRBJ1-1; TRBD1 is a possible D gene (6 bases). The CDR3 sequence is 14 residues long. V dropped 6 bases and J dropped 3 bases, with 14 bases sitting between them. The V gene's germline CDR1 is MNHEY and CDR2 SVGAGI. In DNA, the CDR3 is TGTGCCAGCAGCAGGGGTATGGAGTACACTGAAGCTTTCTTT. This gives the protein CASSRGMEYTEAFF.

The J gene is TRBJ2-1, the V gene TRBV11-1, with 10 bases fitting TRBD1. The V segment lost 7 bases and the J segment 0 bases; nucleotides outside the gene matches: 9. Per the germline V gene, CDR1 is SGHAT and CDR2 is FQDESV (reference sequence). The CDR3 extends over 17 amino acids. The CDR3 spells CASTRQGAIYSYNEQFF. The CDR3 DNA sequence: TGTGCCAGCACACGACAGGGGGCGATTTACTCCTACAATGAGCAGTTCTTC.

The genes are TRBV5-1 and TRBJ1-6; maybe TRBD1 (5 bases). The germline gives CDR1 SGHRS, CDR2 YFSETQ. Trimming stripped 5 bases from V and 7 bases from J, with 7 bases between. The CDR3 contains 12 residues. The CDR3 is CASRDTNSPLHF. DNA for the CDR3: TGCGCCAGCAGGGACACAAATTCACCCCTCCACTTT.